The 6 T cell receptor beta chains below were found in one sample sequenced in a study of shared clonotypes between healthy human individuals. Clones were read by immunoSEQ multiplex PCR, and TCRdb kept only the in-frame ones, dropping some. The table lists 450,000 to 700,000 clones, around 95% of them singletons, with roughly 0.1% in the top ten. Terminally differentiated effector memory CD45RA+ cells were excluded from the naive CD8 cells, which were CD45RO-negative and positively selected for CCR7. Material for sequencing was naive CD8+ T cells sorted from blood. The receptors originated from a woman aged 25 to 39 in good health.

This chain links TRBV7-6 with TRBJ2-7; a weak D match, TRBD1 (5 bases). V was trimmed by 4 bases and J by 0 bases, leaving 7 bases between them. The CDR3 runs 13 residues. Germline V CDR1 and CDR2: SGHVS, FNYEAQ. The CDR3 loop is CASSSTASYEQYF. CDR3 nucleotides: TGTGCCAGCAGCTCGACAGCCTCCTACGAGCAGTACTTC.

This clone is a singleton in its sample. The rearrangement joins TRBV27 to TRBJ2-5, with D unclear. The V end lost 10 bases, the J end lost 2 bases, and 2 bases lay between the germline ends. This CDR3 spans 9 amino acids. In germline, CDR1 is MNHEY, CDR2 SMNVEV (reference sequence). The CDR3 DNA sequence: TGTGCCACTCAAGAGACCCAGTACTTC. Protein product: CATQETQYF.

V is TRBV18 and J is TRBJ1-1; 10 positions match TRBD1. J gave up 6 bases and V 0 bases, and 7 bases lay outside the gene matches. The germline V gene encodes CDR1 KGHSH and CDR2 LQKENI. The length of the CDR3 is 16 residues. The CDR3 is CASSPPGQGMGPEAFF. CDR3 in DNA: TGTGCCAGCTCACCACCGGGACAGGGGATGGGCCCTGAAGCTTTCTTT.

The chain is built from TRBV7-9 and TRBJ2-2; 8 bases match TRBD2. Germline V lookup: CDR1 SEHNR, CDR2 FQNEAQ (reference sequence). This CDR3 comprises 15 residues. Trimming cost V 2 bases and J 6 bases; bases outside gene matches: 5. CDR3 nucleotide sequence: TGTGCCAGCAGCTTATCCGGGAGGGTCCCCGGGGAGCTGTTTTTT. This translates into CASSLSGRVPGELFF.

The chain carries TRBV28 and TRBJ2-4; possible D gene TRBD2, 6 bases. The germline V and J ends were trimmed by 4 bases and 6 bases, with 10 bases remaining between them. This CDR3 region has 13 residues. Germline CDR1 MDHEN, CDR2 SYDVKM. The CDR3: CASSSGRLNIQYF. CDR3 DNA sequence: TGTGCCAGCAGTTCGGGGAGGTTAAACATTCAGTACTTC.

The rearrangement uses TRBV13 and TRBJ2-1; possible D gene TRBD2, 5 bases. With 5 bases removed from V and 8 bases from J, the gap between germline ends came to 16 bases. The CDR3 extends over 14 amino acids. Germline V lookup: CDR1 PRHDT, CDR2 FYEKMQ (reference sequence). The CDR3 DNA sequence: TGTGCCAGCAGCACCTCGACTACCCGGGATGAGCAGTTCTTC. The encoded protein is CASSTSTTRDEQFF. The full variable domain, rest sourced from reference TRBV13 and TRBJ2-1, is AAGVIQSPRHLIKEKRETATLKCYPIPRHDTVYWYQQGPGQDPQFLISFYEKMQSDKGSIPDRFSAQQFSDYHSELNMSSLELGDSALYFCASSTSTTRDEQFFGPGTRLTVL.